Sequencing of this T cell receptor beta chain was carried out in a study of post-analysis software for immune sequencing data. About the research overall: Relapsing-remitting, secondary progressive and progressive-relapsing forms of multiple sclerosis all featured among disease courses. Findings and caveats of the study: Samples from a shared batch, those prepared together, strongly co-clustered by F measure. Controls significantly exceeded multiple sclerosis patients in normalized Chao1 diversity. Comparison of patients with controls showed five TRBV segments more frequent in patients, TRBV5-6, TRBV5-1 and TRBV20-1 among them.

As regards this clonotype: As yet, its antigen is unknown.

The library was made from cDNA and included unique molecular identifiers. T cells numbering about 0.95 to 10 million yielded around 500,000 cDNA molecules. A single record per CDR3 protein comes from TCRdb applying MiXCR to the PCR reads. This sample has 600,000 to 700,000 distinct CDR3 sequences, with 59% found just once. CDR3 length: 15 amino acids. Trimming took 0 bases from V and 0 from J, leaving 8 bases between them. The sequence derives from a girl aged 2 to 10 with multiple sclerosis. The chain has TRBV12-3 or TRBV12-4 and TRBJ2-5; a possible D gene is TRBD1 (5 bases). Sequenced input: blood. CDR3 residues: CASSLATGHQETQYF. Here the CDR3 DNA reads TGTGCCAGCAGTTTAGCCACAGGACACCAAGAGACCCAGTACTTC.